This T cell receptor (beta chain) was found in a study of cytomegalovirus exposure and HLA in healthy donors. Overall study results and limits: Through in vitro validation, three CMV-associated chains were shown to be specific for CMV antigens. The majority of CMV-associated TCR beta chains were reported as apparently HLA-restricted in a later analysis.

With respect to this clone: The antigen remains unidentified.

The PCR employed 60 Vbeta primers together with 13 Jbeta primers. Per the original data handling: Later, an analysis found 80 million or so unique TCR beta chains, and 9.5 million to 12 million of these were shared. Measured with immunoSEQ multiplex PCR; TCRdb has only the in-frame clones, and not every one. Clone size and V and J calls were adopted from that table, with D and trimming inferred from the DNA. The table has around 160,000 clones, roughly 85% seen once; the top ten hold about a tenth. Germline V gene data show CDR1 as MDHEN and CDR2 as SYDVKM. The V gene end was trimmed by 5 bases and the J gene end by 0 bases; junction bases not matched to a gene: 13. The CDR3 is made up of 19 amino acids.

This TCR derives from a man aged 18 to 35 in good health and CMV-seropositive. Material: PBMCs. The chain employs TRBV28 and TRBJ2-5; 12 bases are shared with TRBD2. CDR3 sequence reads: CASSPDRTSGGTYQETQYF. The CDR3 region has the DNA TGTGCCAGCAGTCCGGATCGCACTAGCGGGGGGACCTACCAAGAGACCCAGTACTTC.